The 21 T cell receptor beta chains below all came from one sample that was sequenced in a study of breast tumors, draining lymph nodes, adjacent tissues. TCRdb reanalysed the multiplex PCR reads using MiXCR and keeps one entry per CDR3 protein. There are fewer than 200,000 distinct CDR3 sequences in the sample; approximately 33% occur only once, and approximately 4.2% lies in the top ten. Breast cancer patients provided tissue from their axillary draining lymph nodes. Sequencing input: axillary lymph node tissue. These receptors originate from a female donor with breast cancer. Some clones in this sample may be carry-over from other donors' samples.

The sample holds many counts of this clonotype. This rearrangement joins TRBV12-3 or TRBV12-4 to TRBJ2-1, with no clear D. CDR3 length equals 14 residues. Trimming removed 7 bases at V and 3 bases at J, with 13 bases between. Here the CDR3 DNA reads TGTGCCAGCATGCCGGGCACGAGCTACAATGAGCAGTTCTTC. Translated: CASMPGTSYNEQFF.

The chain links TRBV5-1 to TRBJ2-3; a weak D match, TRBD2 (6 bases). V lost 4 bases, J lost 4 bases, and 10 bases lay in between. CDR3 length equals 13 residues. In germline, CDR1 is SGHRS, CDR2 YFSETQ. CDR3: CASSGGLSDTQYF. The DNA for the CDR3 is TGCGCCAGCAGCGGGGGACTTTCAGATACGCAGTATTTT.

This clonotype has ten or more counts. The V and J genes are TRBV2 and TRBJ1-5; D remains unclear. In germline, CDR1 is SNHLY, CDR2 FYNNEI. V was shortened by 4 bases and J by 1 base, with 17 bases between the two germline ends. The CDR3 is 17 amino acids. The CDR3 DNA reads as TGTGCCAGCAGTGGGGTTGCCGGGATAGGAAGCAATCAGCCCCAGCATTTT. This encodes CASSGVAGIGSNQPQHF.

Concerning this clonotype itself: Just one base apart from a much larger clone, this may be a read error. The V gene is TRBV20-1, the J gene TRBJ2-7, with 8 bases aligning to TRBD2. CDR1 DFQATT and CDR2 SNEGSKA come from the germline V gene (reference sequence). This CDR3 comprises 15 residues. DNA of the CDR3: TGCGGTGCTAGAGCCACTCGGGGGGGGTACTACGAGCAGTACTTC. It yields the protein CGARATRGGYYEQYF.

This clonotype was picked up many times. The chain combines TRBV7-6 with TRBJ1-6, with D unclear. This CDR3 is built from 14 residues. V lost 4 bases and J lost 4, with 8 bases in between. Germline CDR1 reads SGHVS; CDR2 reads FNYEAQ. CDR3: CASSSQVYNSPLHF. As DNA, the CDR3 is TGTGCCAGCAGCTCACAAGTATATAATTCACCCCTCCACTTT.

Concerning this clonotype itself: Possible read error: a much larger clone is one base away. CDR3 nucleotide sequence: TGTGCCAGCAGCTTAGCCTCCTACGCCCCCCGCAGCTCCTACAATGAGCAGTTCTTC. Its protein product is CASSLASYAPRSSYNEQFF. The V and J genes are TRBV11-3 and TRBJ2-1; D not certain. The germline CDR1 and CDR2 sequences are SGHNT and YENEEA. V lost 1 base, J lost 0 bases, and 19 bases lay in between. There are 19 residues in the CDR3.

This clonotype was observed at least ten times. V and J are TRBV5-1 and TRBJ2-3; D is perhaps TRBD2 (5 bases). V was pared by 5 bases and J by 0 bases, with 10 bases between. The CDR3 runs to 14 residues. CDR1 and CDR2 (germline): SGHRS, YFSETQ. The CDR3 spells CASSNGESTDTQYF. In nucleotides, the CDR3 is TGCGCCAGCAGTAACGGGGAAAGCACAGATACGCAGTATTTT.

This clonotype was picked up many times. The chain recombines TRBV14 with TRBJ2-3, with D perhaps TRBD2 (6 bases). Germline V gene sequence: CDR1 SGHDN, CDR2 FVKESK. V lost 8 bases to trimming and J lost 2 bases, with 14 bases between them. CDR3 length: 14 amino acids. The DNA of the CDR3 is TGTGCCAGCCAGGCGGAGGGCAACACAGATACGCAGTATTTT. Protein: CASQAEGNTDTQYF.

This sequence joins TRBV5-1 and TRBJ2-7, with D tentatively TRBD1 (6 bases). The germline V and J ends were trimmed by 4 bases and 1 base, with 12 bases remaining between them. This CDR3 has 14 residues. Germline lookup yields CDR1 SGHRS and CDR2 YFSETQ. DNA of the CDR3: TGCGCCAGCAGCCAGACAGGTATGTCCTACGAGCAGTACTTC. It encodes CASSQTGMSYEQYF.

This clonotype was detected many times. The V gene is TRBV5-1, the J gene TRBJ2-2; D unclear. Looked up from germline, CDR1 is SGHRS and CDR2 is YFSETQ. Trimming removed 5 bases from V and 7 bases from J, with 12 bases in between. The CDR3 totals 13 residues. The CDR3 here is CASSDSLGGELFF. The CDR3 nucleotides are TGCGCCAGCAGTGATTCCCTAGGCGGGGAGCTGTTTTTT.

This clonotype has at least ten counts. The chain links TRBV9 to TRBJ2-7; 14 bases match TRBD2. Germline V gene lookup returns CDR1 SGDLS and CDR2 YYNGEE. The CDR3 extends over 14 amino acids. J was trimmed by 6 bases and V by 4 bases; bases with no gene match: 3. The DNA of the CDR3 is TGTGCCAGCAGCACCGGACTAGCGGGGGGCGAGCAGTACTTC. Translation: CASSTGLAGGEQYF.

The chain links TRBV28 to TRBJ1-2; D might be TRBD1 (5 bases). Germline-derived CDR1 and CDR2 are MDHEN and SYDVKM. V lost 5 bases and J lost 4, with 14 bases in between. This CDR3 has 14 amino acids. Here the CDR3 reads CASSLGGTAYGYTF. The CDR3 DNA reads TGTGCCAGCAGTCTCGGGGGGACCGCCTATGGCTACACCTTC.

This clonotype was counted ten times or more. The chain couples TRBV5-6 to TRBJ2-5, with D unclear. The ends were cut back, 5 bases at V and 1 base at J, with 3 bases in the middle. The CDR3 is made up of 11 amino acids. CDR1 and CDR2 from the germline V gene are SGHDT and YYEEEE. In DNA form, the CDR3 reads TGTGCCAGCAGTCGCCAAGAGACCCAGTACTTC. Translation: CASSRQETQYF.

This clonotype was counted ten times or more. CDR3 DNA sequence: TGTGCCAGCAGTGACAGGGGGCTATACTATGGCTACACCTTC. Its protein product is CASSDRGLYYGYTF. This chain joins TRBV25-1 and TRBJ1-2; 8 bases are a match to TRBD1. CDR3 size: 14 residues. Germline V gene sequence: CDR1 MGHDK, CDR2 SYGVNS. V shed 3 bases, J shed 3 bases, and the junction held 3 bases outside the gene matches.

The CDR3, as DNA: TGTGCCAGCAGCCCTGGGACAGGAGGCTCTGGGGCCAACGTCCTGACTTTC. Amino acid sequence: CASSPGTGGSGANVLTF. This chain joins TRBV9 and TRBJ2-6, with TRBD1 matching over 8 bases. CDR1 and CDR2 (germline): SGDLS, YYNGEE. This CDR3 is 17 amino acids long. V lost 4 bases, J lost 0 bases, and 6 bases stayed unmatched.

This clonotype was recorded many times. The rearrangement links TRBV19 to TRBJ2-7; D call uncertain. V lost 4 bases to trimming and J lost 0 bases, with 7 bases between them. The CDR3 has 13 residues. The germline V gene encodes CDR1 LNHDA and CDR2 SQIVND (reference sequence). CDR3 nucleotides: TGTGCCAGTAGTAGGCGGTCCTCCTACGAGCAGTACTTC. It translates to CASSRRSSYEQYF.

The count of this clonotype is one. This may be a read error: a much more frequent sequence differs by one nucleotide. V is TRBV30 and J is TRBJ1-3; D uncertain. The length of the CDR3 is 14 residues. The V and J ends lost 1 base and 4 bases respectively, with 11 bases between them. Per germline, CDR1 GTSNPN and CDR2 SVGIG (reference sequence). The CDR3, as DNA: TGTGCCTGGAGTGCGGGAGGGTTAGGAAACACCATATATTTT. This encodes CAWSAGGLGNTIYF.

This clonotype was observed at least ten times. This chain links TRBV20-1 with TRBJ1-4; D is unclear. The CDR3 has 15 amino acids. Germline CDR1 is DFQATT and CDR2 is SNEGSKA (reference sequence). The V end was cut by 4 bases, the J end by 4 bases, with 16 bases between. The CDR3 region is CSATFVGLNNEKLFF. The DNA of the CDR3 is TGCAGTGCTACCTTTGTCGGGTTGAATAATGAAAAACTGTTTTTT.

This clonotype was counted at least ten times. The chain combines TRBV4-1 with TRBJ2-2, with D possibly matching TRBD2 (6 bases). The V gene's germline CDR1 is MGHRA and CDR2 YSYEKL. CDR3 length equals 16 residues. With 0 bases removed from V and 5 bases from J, the gap between germline ends came to 13 bases. CDR3 sequence reads: CASSQDSGSSTGELFF. CDR3 coding DNA: TGCGCCAGCAGCCAAGATTCCGGGAGTAGTACCGGGGAGCTGTTTTTT.

The chain carries TRBV5-4 and TRBJ1-2, with 11 bases lining up with TRBD1. The CDR3 extends over 14 amino acids. Germline values: CDR1 SGHNT, CDR2 YYREEE (reference sequence). Trimming took 3 bases from V and 8 from J; bases not matched to a gene: 6. In nucleotides, the CDR3 is TGTGCCAGCAGCTCTGGACAGGGGGCGGGAGGCTACACCTTC. Protein product: CASSSGQGAGGYTF.

This clonotype was seen only a few times. The rearrangement links TRBV5-1 to TRBJ1-1; maybe TRBD1 (5 bases). This CDR3 is 13 amino acids long. Trimming cost V 3 bases and J 1 base, with 7 bases left between them. Germline V lookup: CDR1 SGHRS, CDR2 YFSETQ. The CDR3 DNA reads as TGCGCCAGCAGCTGGACAAGGAACACTGAAGCTTTCTTT. It codes for CASSWTRNTEAFF.